One sample yielded the 30 T cell receptor beta chains listed below, sequenced in a study of blood T cell repertoires in COVID-19. Measured with immunoSEQ multiplex PCR; TCRdb has only the in-frame clones, and not every one. The data contain 330,000 or so clones, about 88% of them seen just once; the ten biggest clones take up 1%. The sequenced sample consisted of PBMCs or T cells enriched from blood (not recorded which). These receptors all come from a woman in her 30s who had been exposed to COVID-19.

This clone was found once. J is TRBJ2-7 and V is TRBV3-1 (or the pseudogene TRBV3-2); TRBD2 matches 10 bases. The J segment lost 0 bases and the V segment lost 4 bases, leaving 6 bases of the junction unmatched. This CDR3 spans 16 amino acids. Germline assignment: CDR1 LGHDT and CDR2 YNNKEL (reference sequence). CDR3 amino acids: CASSPWLAGGSYEQYF. The CDR3 DNA follows: TGTGCCAGCAGCCCCTGGTTAGCGGGAGGCTCCTACGAGCAGTACTTC.

This chain links TRBV25-1 with TRBJ2-2; D unresolved. V lost 1 base to trimming and J lost 6 bases, with 6 bases between them. The CDR3 runs 13 residues. Germline CDR1 and CDR2: MGHDK and SYGVNS. The CDR3 loop reads CASSEFPAGELFF. The CDR3 region has the DNA TGTGCCAGCAGTGAATTCCCGGCCGGGGAGCTGTTTTTT. Looking up the rest from reference TRBV25-1 and TRBJ2-2 gives the full variable domain: EADIYQTPRYLVIGTGKKITLECSQTMGHDKMYWYQQDPGMELHLIHYSYGVNSTEKGDLSSESTVSRIRTEHFPLTLESARPSHTSQYLCASSEFPAGELFFGEGSRLTVL.

V is TRBV5-6 and J is TRBJ1-1; D remains ambiguous. V dropped 0 bases and J dropped 11 bases, with 8 bases sitting between them. From germline, CDR1 is SGHDT and CDR2 YYEEEE. The CDR3 consists of 11 residues. The CDR3 is CASSLAGEAFF. The CDR3, as DNA: TGTGCCAGCAGCTTGGCGGGAGAGGCTTTCTTT.

In its sample, this clone was seen once. The chain has TRBV24-1 and TRBJ2-2; D is uncertain. The CDR3 has 14 amino acids. V shed 5 bases and J shed 0 bases, with 6 bases lying between them. Germline loops: CDR1 KGHDR, CDR2 SFDVKD. The CDR3 nucleotides read TGTGCCACCAGTGTCCAGACGAACACCGGGGAGCTGTTTTTT. It translates to CATSVQTNTGELFF.

The rearrangement joins TRBV28 to TRBJ2-1; 8 bases are a match to TRBD1. This CDR3 spans 18 amino acids. Trimming removed 5 bases from V and 4 bases from J; junction bases left unmatched: 16. CDR1 and CDR2 from the germline V gene are MDHEN and SYDVKM. CDR3 nucleotides: TGTGCCAGCAGTCATAGTCGAGCGACAGGGGTCCTGTACAATGAGCAGTTCTTC. It specifies CASSHSRATGVLYNEQFF.

The chain carries TRBV7-6 and TRBJ2-2; 8 nucleotides line up with TRBD1. The J segment lost 1 base and the V segment lost 2 bases, leaving 3 bases of the junction unmatched. Germline CDR1 reads SGHVS; CDR2 reads FNYEAQ. The CDR3 runs 16 residues. The CDR3 loop is CASSLQGAGNTGELFF. Written as DNA, the CDR3 is TGTGCCAGCAGCTTACAGGGGGCTGGGAACACCGGGGAGCTGTTTTTT.

This clone showed up just once. V is TRBV7-3 and J is TRBJ2-7; 7 nucleotides agree with TRBD2. Looked up from germline, CDR1 is SGHTA and CDR2 is FQGTGA. This CDR3 has 15 amino acids. Trimming took 5 bases from V and 4 from J; bases not matched to a gene: 11. The CDR3 protein is CASSQNPGTTYEQYF. The CDR3 DNA reads as TGTGCCAGCAGCCAGAACCCCGGGACTACTTACGAGCAGTACTTC.

The chain recombines TRBV5-1 with TRBJ1-5; no clear D. From germline, CDR1 is SGHRS and CDR2 YFSETQ. V lost 1 base, J lost 7 bases, and 6 bases lay in between. The CDR3 is made up of 12 amino acids. The CDR3 region has the DNA TGCGCCAGCAGCTTGATGAGGCAGCCCCAGCATTTT. As protein: CASSLMRQPQHF.

J is TRBJ2-7 and V is TRBV12-3 or TRBV12-4; possibly TRBD1 for D (6 bases). The CDR3 runs 13 residues. Trimming removed 4 bases from V and 7 bases from J, with 14 bases in between. The CDR3, as DNA: TGTGCCAGCAGTTACAGGGCAGTGAGGGAGCAGTACTTC. Protein product: CASSYRAVREQYF.

This clone was counted a few times. The chain employs TRBV28 and TRBJ1-4; 9 nucleotides align to TRBD1. CDR3 length: 13 amino acids. Losses at the gene ends were 10 bases for V and 7 bases for J; bases not matched to a gene: 7. Germline V gives CDR1 MDHEN, CDR2 SYDVKM. CDR3 nucleotide sequence: TGTGCCACCTTGACAGGGGGGAGTGAAAAACTGTTTTTT. It specifies CATLTGGSEKLFF. The full variable domain, its missing parts supplied by reference TRBV28 and TRBJ1-4, is DVKVTQSSRYLVKRTGEKVFLECVQDMDHENMFWYRQDPGLGLRLIYFSYDVKMKEKGDIPEGYSVSREKKERFSLILESASTNQTSMYLCATLTGGSEKLFFGSGTQLSVL.

The chain combines TRBV5-1 with TRBJ2-3; D remains unclear. V was cut by 3 bases and J by 2 bases, with 19 bases left in between. This CDR3 comprises 17 residues. Germline CDR1 is SGHRS and CDR2 is YFSETQ. The CDR3 region is CASSWAPTFLPTDTQYF. In DNA, the CDR3 is TGCGCCAGCAGCTGGGCCCCCACCTTTCTCCCCACAGATACGCAGTATTTT.

This chain joins TRBV6-5 and TRBJ2-3, with 7 bases aligning to TRBD1. The germline CDR1 and CDR2 sequences are MNHEY and SVGAGI. The length of the CDR3 is 14 residues. The trim removed 6 bases at V and 2 bases at J, leaving 5 bases unmatched. This CDR3 is CASRRTGDTDTQYF. CDR3 DNA sequence: TGTGCCAGCAGAAGGACAGGAGACACAGATACGCAGTATTTT.

V gene TRBV19 combines with J gene TRBJ1-1, with 8 bases lining up with TRBD1. J lost 7 bases, V lost 3 bases, and 4 bases had no gene match. Germline V gene lookup returns CDR1 LNHDA and CDR2 SQIVND (reference sequence). CDR3 length equals 13 residues. The CDR3 nucleotides read TGTGCCAGTAGTATCGGACAGGGCCGTGAAGCTTTCTTT. It yields the protein CASSIGQGREAFF.

The chain carries TRBV5-8 and TRBJ2-1, with 11 bases identical to TRBD2. Germline CDR1 reads SGHTS; CDR2 reads YDEGEE. The CDR3 sequence is 15 residues long. The trim removed 3 bases at V and 6 bases at J, leaving 5 bases unmatched. Written as DNA, the CDR3 is TGTGCCAGCAGCTCTGGGACTAGCGGCGGCAATGAGCAGTTCTTC. Protein product: CASSSGTSGGNEQFF. Using reference TRBV5-8 and TRBJ2-1 for the parts outside the CDR3, the full variable domain is EAGVTQSPTHLIKTRGQQATLRCSPISGHTSVYWYQQALGLGLQFLLWYDEGEERNRGNFPPRFSGRQFPNYSSELNVNALELEDSALYLCASSSGTSGGNEQFFGPGTRLTVL.

V usage is TRBV12-5 and J usage is TRBJ2-3; 8 bases fit TRBD1. The CDR3 totals 15 residues. CDR1 is LGHNT, CDR2 FRNRAP, per germline. With V trimmed by 3 bases and J by 4 bases, 6 bases remained unmatched. The CDR3 region has the DNA TGTGCTAGTGGTTTCGATGGACAGGGCGCAGATACGCAGTATTTT. It specifies CASGFDGQGADTQYF.

The gene calls are TRBV6-5 and TRBJ2-3; a possible D gene is TRBD1 (5 bases). Germline lookup yields CDR1 MNHEY and CDR2 SVGAGI. The CDR3 runs 15 residues. Trimming removed 0 bases from V and 3 bases from J, with 10 bases in between. CDR3 in DNA: TGTGCCAGCAGTTACTCGTGGACAAAGACAGATACGCAGTATTTT. Encoded protein: CASSYSWTKTDTQYF.

This clone is a singleton in its sample. The chain recombines TRBV28 with TRBJ1-5; D unclear. This CDR3 has 12 residues. With 7 bases removed from V and 4 bases from J, the gap between germline ends came to 8 bases. Germline CDR1 is MDHEN and CDR2 is SYDVKM. CDR3 sequence (DNA): TGTGCCAGCACCCTGCGGAATCAGCCCCAGCATTTT. Encoded protein: CASTLRNQPQHF.

The chain links TRBV11-2 to TRBJ1-2, with TRBD1 matching over 8 bases. V was pared by 5 bases and J by 5 bases, with 10 bases of the junction left unmatched. CDR3 length: 15 residues. CDR1 is SGHAT and CDR2 is FQNNGV in the germline V gene. The CDR3 DNA sequence: TGTGCCAGCAGCCTCGACAGGGGAGGGGATTATGGCTACACCTTC. Translating it yields CASSLDRGGDYGYTF.

This clone appeared a single time. The chain recombines TRBV18 with TRBJ1-1; unclear D gene. Trimming cost V 5 bases and J 0 bases, with 7 bases left between them. Germline V gives CDR1 KGHSH, CDR2 LQKENI. This CDR3 region has 13 residues. This CDR3 is CASSLSLNTEAFF. CDR3 bases: TGTGCCAGCTCATTGAGCCTGAACACTGAAGCTTTCTTT. Combining the CDR3 with reference TRBV18 and TRBJ1-1 gives the whole variable domain NAGVMQNPRHLVRRRGQEARLRCSPMKGHSHVYWYRQLPEEGLKFMVYLQKENIIDESGMPKERFSAEFPKEGPSILRIQQVVRGDSAAYFCASSLSLNTEAFFGQGTRLTVV.

The CDR3 is CASSLGGGGASEQYF. The CDR3 nucleotides read TGTGCCAGCAGCTTAGGGGGCGGGGGGGCGTCCGAGCAGTACTTC. This chain uses TRBV7-6 with TRBJ2-7, with 9 bases that match TRBD2. The CDR3 sequence is 15 residues long. Trimming took 1 base from V and 6 from J; bases not matched to a gene: 7. Germline-derived CDR1 and CDR2 are SGHVS and FNYEAQ.

The chain combines TRBV28 with TRBJ1-2; 7 bases are a match to TRBD1. The CDR3 covers 14 residues. CDR1 and CDR2 from the germline V gene are MDHEN and SYDVKM. V trimming: 2 bases; J trimming: 8 bases; junction bases outside the gene matches: 8. This CDR3 is CASSLLGGTGGYTF. The CDR3 region has the DNA TGTGCCAGCAGTTTACTAGGGGGCACGGGCGGCTACACCTTC.

This clone turned up a few times. This chain uses TRBV5-1 with TRBJ2-7, with 7 nucleotides matching TRBD2. This CDR3 is built from 17 residues. Trimming cost V 2 bases and J 3 bases; bases outside gene matches: 14. Germline assignment: CDR1 SGHRS and CDR2 YFSETQ. The CDR3 coding sequence is TGCGCCAGCAGCTTCAGAGGCGGGAGTGCCCCCAGCTACGAGCAGTACTTC. It translates to CASSFRGGSAPSYEQYF.

As to this clone: At one end the junction does not follow the germline gene, possibly because of a read error. The chain joins TRBV5-4 to TRBJ1-1; a weak D match, TRBD1 (6 bases). The CDR3 covers 15 residues. Germline-derived CDR1 and CDR2 are SGHNT and YYREEE (reference sequence). CDR3 residues: CASSLDPGVKTEAFF. CDR3 nucleotides: TGTGCCAGCAGCTTGGACCCAGGGGTGAAAACTGAAGCTTTCTTT. The full variable domain, its missing parts supplied by reference TRBV5-4 and TRBJ1-1, is ETGVTQSPTHLIKTRGQQVTLRCSSQSGHNTVSWYQQALGQGPQFIFQYYREEENGRGNFPPRFSGLQFPNYSSELNVNALELDDSALYLCASSLDPGVKTEAFFGQGTRLTVV.

The rearrangement uses TRBV5-1 and TRBJ2-5; no firm D call. The CDR3 covers 12 residues. The germline V gene encodes CDR1 SGHRS and CDR2 YFSETQ. V was cut by 4 bases and J by 5 bases, with 9 bases left in between. The CDR3 DNA sequence: TGCGCCAGCAGCACCCCAAGCGAGACCCAGTACTTC. This gives the protein CASSTPSETQYF.

CDR3 sequence: CASRDPGLAGGRANEQFF. The CDR3 DNA follows: TGTGCCAGCAGGGACCCGGGACTAGCGGGAGGGAGGGCCAATGAGCAGTTCTTC. V is TRBV28 and J is TRBJ2-1; TRBD2 aligns across 16 bases. Germline CDR1 is MDHEN and CDR2 is SYDVKM. The length of the CDR3 is 18 residues. With 6 bases clipped from V and 6 bases from J, the junction kept 11 bases outside the gene matches.

CDR3 protein: CASILFYSGRASSYNEQFF. In nucleotides, the CDR3 is TGTGCCAGCATCCTATTTTATAGCGGGAGGGCCAGCAGTTACAATGAGCAGTTCTTC. The chain carries TRBV5-8 and TRBJ2-1; 11 nucleotides align to TRBD2. The CDR3 has 19 residues. In germline, CDR1 is SGHTS, CDR2 YDEGEE. The trim removed 6 bases at V and 4 bases at J, leaving 18 bases unmatched. The entire variable domain, with the rest obtained from reference TRBV5-8 and TRBJ2-1, is as follows: EAGVTQSPTHLIKTRGQQATLRCSPISGHTSVYWYQQALGLGLQFLLWYDEGEERNRGNFPPRFSGRQFPNYSSELNVNALELEDSALYLCASILFYSGRASSYNEQFFGPGTRLTVL.

The chain carries TRBV6-5 and TRBJ1-5; possible D gene TRBD1, 5 bases. The V and J ends lost 5 bases and 2 bases respectively, with 10 bases between them. CDR1 MNHEY and CDR2 SVGAGI come from the germline V gene. The CDR3 is 14 amino acids. CDR3 sequence reads: CASSPGSGNQPQHF. The CDR3 coding sequence is TGTGCCAGCAGTCCAGGGTCGGGCAATCAGCCCCAGCATTTT.

V and J are TRBV18 and TRBJ2-7; 10 bases line up with TRBD2. CDR3 length: 17 amino acids. Losses at the gene ends were 4 bases for V and 4 bases for J; bases not matched to a gene: 13. CDR1 is KGHSH and CDR2 is LQKENI in the germline V gene. The CDR3 region is CASSLLPPGLATYEQYF. In DNA form, the CDR3 reads TGTGCCAGCTCACTTTTACCCCCGGGACTAGCGACTTACGAGCAGTACTTC.

The V call is TRBV4-2, the J call TRBJ1-2, with a tentative D call TRBD1 (5 bases). This CDR3 has 14 residues. Germline values: CDR1 LGHNA, CDR2 YNFKEQ. The V and J ends lost 0 bases and 6 bases respectively, with 11 bases between them. The CDR3 reads CASSQDRQGHGYTF. DNA of the CDR3: TGTGCCAGCAGCCAAGATAGGCAGGGCCATGGCTACACCTTC.

Here the CDR3 DNA reads TGCAGCGCCGCGGCAGGGCCCCACGAGCAGTACTTC. Encoded protein: CSAAAGPHEQYF. The rearrangement uses TRBV29-1 and TRBJ2-7; D might be TRBD1 (5 bases). The germline CDR1 and CDR2 sequences are SQVTM and ANQGSEA. This CDR3 is 12 amino acids long. Trimming took 7 bases from V and 5 from J, leaving 15 bases between them.